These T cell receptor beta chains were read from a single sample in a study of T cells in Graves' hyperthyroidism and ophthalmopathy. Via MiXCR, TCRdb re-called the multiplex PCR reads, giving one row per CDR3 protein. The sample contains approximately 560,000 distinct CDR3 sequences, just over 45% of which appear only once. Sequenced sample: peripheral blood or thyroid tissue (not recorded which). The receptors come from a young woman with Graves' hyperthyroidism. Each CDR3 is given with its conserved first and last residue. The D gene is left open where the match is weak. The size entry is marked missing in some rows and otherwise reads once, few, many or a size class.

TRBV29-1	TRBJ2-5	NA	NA	TGCAGCTTATCGGGGCTACAGGGAAGCCAAGAGACCCAGTACTTC	CSLSGLQGSQETQYF
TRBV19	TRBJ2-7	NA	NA	TGTGCCAGTAGTATACTTTCCGGGACACGGGCGCATGAGCAGTACTTC	CASSILSGTRAHEQYF
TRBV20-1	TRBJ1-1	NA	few	TGCAGTGCCCCTACAGGAAGCACTGAAGCTTTCTTT	CSAPTGSTEAFF
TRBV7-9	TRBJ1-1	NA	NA	TGTGCCAGCAGCCGTGCCTGGGGTCGCACTGAAGCTTTCTTT	CASSRAWGRTEAFF
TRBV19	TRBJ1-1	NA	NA	TGTGCCAGTAGTAAACAGGGCCAAAGCACTGAAGCTTTCTTT	CASSKQGQSTEAFF
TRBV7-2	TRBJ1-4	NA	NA	TGTGCCAGCAGCTTGGGAATCGAAAAACTGTTTTTT	CASSLGIEKLFF
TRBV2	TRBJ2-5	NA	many	TGTGCCAGCCTGATAGCCAGGGGAATGCAAGAGACCCAGTACTTC	CASLIARGMQETQYF
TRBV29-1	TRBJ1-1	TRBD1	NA	TGCAGTCCCGGACAGGGTGGGTGGGACACTGAAGCTTTCTTT	CSPGQGGWDTEAFF
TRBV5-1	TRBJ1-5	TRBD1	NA	TGCGCCAGCAGCTCGGAGGACAGGGACCCTCAGCCCCAGCATTTT	CASSSEDRDPQPQHF
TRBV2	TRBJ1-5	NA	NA	TGTGCCAGCAGTGGTGGGGGCAGGCCCCAGCATTTT	CASSGGGRPQHF
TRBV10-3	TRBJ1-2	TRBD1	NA	TGTGCCATCACCGGGGACAGGGGGAGTAAGGGCTATGGCTACACCTTC	CAITGDRGSKGYGYTF
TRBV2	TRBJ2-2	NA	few	TGTGCCAGCACGAAGCGGGTGAACACCGGGGAGCTGTTTTTT	CASTKRVNTGELFF
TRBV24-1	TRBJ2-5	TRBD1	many	TGTGCCACCAGTGGGACAGGGGGCGACGGGACCCAGTACTTC	CATSGTGGDGTQYF
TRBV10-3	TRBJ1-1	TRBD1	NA	TGTGCCAGCTGGGACAGGGTTTCTGAAGCTTTCTTT	CASWDRVSEAFF
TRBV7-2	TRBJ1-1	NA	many	TGTGCCAGCAGCTATAGAGGGGGCACTGAAGCTTTCTTT	CASSYRGGTEAFF
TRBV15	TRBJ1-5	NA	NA	TGTGCCACCAGCAGAGGGGACGGCCAGCCCCAGCATTTT	CATSRGDGQPQHF
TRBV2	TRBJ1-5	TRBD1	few	TGTGCCAGCAGTGATGAAAGCTTCGTGGGCAGGGGGCCTGGAAATCAGCCCCAGCATTTT	CASSDESFVGRGPGNQPQHF
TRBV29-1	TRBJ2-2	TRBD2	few	TGCAGCGTGGACCATAGCGGGGGGACCGGGGAGCTGTTTTTT	CSVDHSGGTGELFF
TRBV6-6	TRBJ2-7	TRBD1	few	TGTGCCAGCAGTGGAACAGGGGGCGGGTACGAGCAGTACTTC	CASSGTGGGYEQYF
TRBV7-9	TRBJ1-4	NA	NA	TGTGCCAGTAGGGGGTCAGGAACAGCTCAAGTTCCAACTAATGAAAAACTGTTTTTT	CASRGSGTAQVPTNEKLFF
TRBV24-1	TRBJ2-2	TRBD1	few	TGTGCCACCAGTGATCGCGGACAGGGACGGACCGGGGAGCTGTTTTTT	CATSDRGQGRTGELFF
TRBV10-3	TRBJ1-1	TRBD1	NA	TGTGCCATCAGCGGGACAGGGTCCACTGAAGCTTTCTTT	CAISGTGSTEAFF
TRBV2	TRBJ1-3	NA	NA	TGTGCCAGCAGGCCAGGCTCTGGAAACACCATATATTTT	CASRPGSGNTIYF
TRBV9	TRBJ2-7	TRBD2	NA	TGTGCCAGCAGCACCGCTAGCGGTAAGACCTACGAGCAGTACTTC	CASSTASGKTYEQYF
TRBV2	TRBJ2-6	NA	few	TGTGCCAGCAGTGCGGTATATAACAGACTCTCTGGGGCCAACGTCCTGACTTTC	CASSAVYNRLSGANVLTF
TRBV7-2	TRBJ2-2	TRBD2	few	TGTGCCAGCAGCCCTGGGGGACTAGCGGGCATCGGGGAGCTGTTTTTT	CASSPGGLAGIGELFF
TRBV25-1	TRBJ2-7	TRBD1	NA	TGTGCCAGCAGCGACCCTAGCACGTCGCAGGGGGCGAGCGAGCAGTACTTC	CASSDPSTSQGASEQYF
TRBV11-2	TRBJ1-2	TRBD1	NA	TGTGCTAGAGATCAGGGGGCCAACTATGGCTACACCTTC	CARDQGANYGYTF
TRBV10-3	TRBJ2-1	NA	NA	TGTGCCATCAGTGAGACCACTGAGCAGTTCTTC	CAISETTEQFF
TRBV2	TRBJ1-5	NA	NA	TGTGCCAGCAGTTTAATGGGGAGAGGCAATCAGCCCCAGCATTTT	CASSLMGRGNQPQHF
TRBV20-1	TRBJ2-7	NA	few	TGCAGTGCGCCTAGGGCAGGATCTTACGAGCAGTACTTC	CSAPRAGSYEQYF
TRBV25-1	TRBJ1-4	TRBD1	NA	TGTGCCAGCAGTAATCGACAGGGGTCAGATCCAGAAAAACTGTTTTTT	CASSNRQGSDPEKLFF
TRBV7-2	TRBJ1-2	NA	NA	TGTGCCAGCAGTGAAAGGGTTGGCTACACCTTC	CASSERVGYTF
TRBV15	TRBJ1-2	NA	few	TGTGCCACCAGCAGAGGGACGGTCTCCTATGGCTACACCTTC	CATSRGTVSYGYTF
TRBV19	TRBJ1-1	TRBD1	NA	TGTGCCAGTAGTATACAGGGGGTAGGCACTGAAGCTTTCTTT	CASSIQGVGTEAFF
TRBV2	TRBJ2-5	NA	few	TGTGCCAGCAGTGAAGTGACCCGTAATTTCCAGACCCAGTACTTC	CASSEVTRNFQTQYF
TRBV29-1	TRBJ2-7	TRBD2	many	TGCAGCGTTGCGGGGGGATCCTACGAGCAGTACTTC	CSVAGGSYEQYF
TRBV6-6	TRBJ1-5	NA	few	TGTGCCAGCTCCCAGCAAAGGGGGGACAATCAGCCCCAGCATTTT	CASSQQRGDNQPQHF
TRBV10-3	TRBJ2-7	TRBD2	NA	TGTGCCATCAGTGCTAGGGATAGCGGGAGTGTCGAGGTGCAGTACTTC	CAISARDSGSVEVQYF
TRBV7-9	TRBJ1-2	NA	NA	TGTGCCAGCAGCCCCTCCCCGGTTCAGGATGGCTACACCTTC	CASSPSPVQDGYTF
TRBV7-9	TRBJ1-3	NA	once	TGTGCCAGCAGCTTAGGTCCCCTGGGGTCTCTCTCTGGAAACACCATATATTTT	CASSLGPLGSLSGNTIYF
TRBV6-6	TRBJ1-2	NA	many	TGTGCCAGCAGTTACGGACCAGGGTATGGCTACACCTTC	CASSYGPGYGYTF
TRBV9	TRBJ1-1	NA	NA	TGTGCCAGCAGCGTAGCCCGGAACATGAACACTGAAGCTTTCTTT	CASSVARNMNTEAFF
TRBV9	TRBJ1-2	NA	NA	TGTGCCAGCAGCGCTGCTGCCGAGGCCTATGGCTACACCTTC	CASSAAAEAYGYTF
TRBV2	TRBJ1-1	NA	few	TGTGCCAGCAGTGTAATGGGGGGGACTGAAGCTTTCTTT	CASSVMGGTEAFF
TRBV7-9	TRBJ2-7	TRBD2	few	TGCGCCAGCAGCCTATCCGTAGCGGGGACCGACTACGAGCAGTACTTC	CASSLSVAGTDYEQYF
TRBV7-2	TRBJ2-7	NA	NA	TGTGCCAGCAGCCAAATAGCGTCAAGCTCCTACGAGCAGTACTTC	CASSQIASSSYEQYF
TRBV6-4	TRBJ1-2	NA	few	TGTGCCAGCAGGACCGGGATCCCTGGCTACACCTTC	CASRTGIPGYTF
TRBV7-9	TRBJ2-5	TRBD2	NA	TGTGCCAGCAGCTTAAAGCGGGAGGGTTGGTTCTTC	CASSLKREGWFF
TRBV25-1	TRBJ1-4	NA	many	TGTGCCAGCAGTAGGGACGGTGCAACTAATGAAAAACTGTTTTTT	CASSRDGATNEKLFF
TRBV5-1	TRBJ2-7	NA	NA	TGCGCCAGCAGCTTGAACCTCACTCCAGACGAGCAGTACTTC	CASSLNLTPDEQYF
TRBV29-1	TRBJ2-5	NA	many	TGCAGCGCCGGGACAAGCCAAGAGACCCAGTACTTC	CSAGTSQETQYF
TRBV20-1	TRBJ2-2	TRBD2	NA	TGCAGTGCTACCGGGACTAGCGGGAGGGCCCATACCGGGGAGCTGTTTTTT	CSATGTSGRAHTGELFF
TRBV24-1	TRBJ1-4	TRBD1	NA	TGTGCCACCAGTGATCCACGGACAGGGTTTGGTGAAAAACTGTTTTTT	CATSDPRTGFGEKLFF